The clone carrying this T cell receptor (beta chain) was seen ten or more times. RNA transcripts gave rise to amplified TCR beta CDR3 regions. With the HTBI primer set, the TCR CDR3 went through a first round of RT-PCR. TCRdb re-derived calls from the multiplex PCR reads in MiXCR, one entry per CDR3 protein. The data contain 600,000 to 750,000 distinct CDR3 sequences, 17% of them singletons. Graves' hyperthyroidism without ophthalmopathy progression within 18 months was termed stable. The PBMCs were sourced from fresh peripheral blood (around 9.3 ml). This entry belongs to a study of T cells in Graves' hyperthyroidism and ophthalmopathy. CDR1 and CDR2 (germline): LNHNV, YYDKDF (reference sequence). V was trimmed by 6 bases and J by 8 bases, leaving 7 bases between them. This CDR3 is 11 amino acids long.

The chain carries TRBV15 and TRBJ1-4; D is undetermined. The receptor was isolated from a man in his forties or fifties with Graves' hyperthyroidism. Material: blood. The CDR3 spells CATRREEKLFF. The CDR3 DNA reads as TGTGCCACCAGGAGGGAGGAAAAACTGTTTTTT.